Listed here are 10 T cell receptor beta chains from one sample, sequenced in a study of graft-versus-host responses after intestinal transplantation. No antigen has been assigned to these receptors. The assay was immunoSEQ multiplex PCR, and TCRdb's table has in-frame clones only and misses some. The sample yields tens of thousands of clones, 90% to 95% seen once. Source: unstimulated CD4+ T cells sorted from spleen or lymph node cells, taken before transplant. These receptors came from a human donor who was the organ donor for an intestinal transplant.

The table lists this clone with a count of one. The CDR3 protein is CASSTSYEQYF. The DNA of the CDR3 is TGTGCCAGCAGCACCTCCTACGAGCAGTACTTC. The rearrangement links TRBV2 to TRBJ2-7; no clear D. Germline CDR1 is SNHLY and CDR2 is FYNNEI. Trimming took 6 bases from V and 0 from J, leaving 3 bases between them. This CDR3 is built from 11 residues.

The chain is built from TRBV4-1 and TRBJ1-4; no clear D gene. Germline V CDR1 and CDR2: MGHRA, YSYEKL. V lost 6 bases and J lost 2, with 10 bases in between. The CDR3 is 14 amino acids. The CDR3 DNA is TGCGCCAGCAGGAAAGCCTTTACTAATGAAAAACTGTTTTTT. Its protein is CASRKAFTNEKLFF.

V gene TRBV7-9 combines with J gene TRBJ2-1, with no clear D. The CDR3 runs 13 residues. In germline, CDR1 is SEHNR, CDR2 FQNEAQ (reference sequence). Trimming cost V 2 bases and J 15 bases, with 17 bases left between them. The CDR3 DNA sequence: TGTGCCAGCAGCTTATTAAGTTTCGAAGGTTGGTTCTTC. Translating gives CASSLLSFEGWFF.

This chain joins TRBV7-3 and TRBJ2-7; no definite D call. CDR3 length: 14 amino acids. V lost 2 bases and J 3 bases, leaving 11 bases between the germline ends. Germline CDR1 is SGHTA and CDR2 is FQGTGA. The CDR3 here is CASSLEGQVYEQYF. The CDR3 DNA reads TGTGCCAGCAGCTTAGAAGGGCAGGTCTACGAGCAGTACTTC.

This rearrangement joins TRBV5-1 to TRBJ1-4; D is perhaps TRBD1 (5 bases). The CDR3 has 14 amino acids. V lost 4 bases, J lost 5 bases, and 12 bases lay in between. From germline, CDR1 is SGHRS and CDR2 YFSETQ. The CDR3 nucleotides are TGCGCCAGCAGCCTGGGACCCCTAAATGAAAAACTGTTTTTT. Translation gives CASSLGPLNEKLFF. Filled out from reference TRBV5-1 and TRBJ1-4, the complete variable domain reads KAGVTQTPRYLIKTRGQQVTLSCSPISGHRSVSWYQQTPGQGLQFLFEYFSETQRNKGNFPGRFSGRQFSNSRSEMNVSTLELGDSALYLCASSLGPLNEKLFFGSGTQLSVL.

The CDR3 protein is CASSPPPGLNNEQFF. The CDR3 nucleotides read TGTGCCAGCTCACCACCGCCAGGGCTTAACAATGAGCAGTTCTTC. V and J are TRBV18 and TRBJ2-1, with a tentative D call TRBD1 (5 bases). Germline CDR1 is KGHSH and CDR2 is LQKENI. Trimming removed 0 bases at V and 5 bases at J, with 11 bases between. The CDR3 length is 15 residues.

The chain carries TRBV6-5 and TRBJ2-7, with 11 bases identical to TRBD2. Trimming cost V 0 bases and J 4 bases; bases outside gene matches: 5. Germline-derived CDR1 and CDR2 are MNHEY and SVGAGI. The CDR3 runs to 16 residues. CDR3 DNA sequence: TGTGCCAGCAGTTACTCGGCTAGCGGGGGGAGGTACGAGCAGTACTTC. Its translation: CASSYSASGGRYEQYF.

This chain joins TRBV7-9 and TRBJ1-2, with TRBD1 identical over 7 bases. The trim removed 5 bases at V and 3 bases at J, leaving 3 bases unmatched. This CDR3 has 13 amino acids. The germline V gene has CDR1 SEHNR and CDR2 FQNEAQ (reference sequence). In nucleotides, the CDR3 is TGTGCCAGCAGCCCCAGGGGGGACTATGGCTACACCTTC. Protein sequence: CASSPRGDYGYTF.

The chain has TRBV18 and TRBJ2-3; 10 positions match TRBD2. This CDR3 region has 18 residues. The germline gives CDR1 KGHSH, CDR2 LQKENI. Trimming took 3 bases from V and 0 from J; bases not matched to a gene: 9. CDR3 nucleotides: TGTGCCAGCTCACCTCTGGTACTAGCGGGGTCTAGCACAGATACGCAGTATTTT. Its protein product is CASSPLVLAGSSTDTQYF.

V and J are TRBV2 and TRBJ1-1; D ambiguous. V was pared by 3 bases and J by 1 base, with 3 bases between. The CDR3 contains 12 residues. CDR1 and CDR2 from the germline V gene are SNHLY and FYNNEI. The CDR3 coding sequence is TGTGCCAGCAGTGACAGGAACACTGAAGCTTTCTTT. The encoded protein is CASSDRNTEAFF. Complete variable domain (other parts from reference TRBV2 and TRBJ1-1): EPEVTQTPSHQVTQMGQEVILRCVPISNHLYFYWYRQILGQKVEFLVSFYNNEISEKSEIFDDQFSVERPDGSNFTLKIRSTKLEDSAMYFCASSDRNTEAFFGQGTRLTVV.